The present T cell receptor (beta chain) was sequenced within a study of shared clonotypes between healthy human individuals. Study at large: There were three CD4 naive, three CD4 memory, two CD8 naive and one CD8 memory plates per donor.

Sequenced by immunoSEQ multiplex PCR; TCRdb stores in-frame clones only, minus some. The data contain about 2.1 million clones, 85% to 95% of them singletons. This CDR3 contains 16 residues. CDR1 and CDR2 (germline): MDHEN, SYDVKM. V was trimmed by 5 bases and J by 10 bases, leaving 21 bases between them. Note on this clone: Its antigen is undetermined.

Whole-study findings and limits: Around 5% of naive CD4 clonotypes were common to a few donors. Sampling included only blood; tissue repertoires likely differ.

The naive CD8 population came from CD45RO-negative cells selected for CCR7, without terminally differentiated effector memory CD45RA+ cells. V gene TRBV28 combines with J gene TRBJ1-6, with TRBD1 as a possible D gene (5 bases). The source is a man between 18 and 35 years old in good health. Some clones in this sample may be carry-over from other donors' samples. Sequences were obtained from naive CD8+ T cells from PBMCs. The CDR3 nucleotides read TGTGCCAGCAGTACTCCCCTGGGGGTGGGATGGTCACCCCTCCACTTT. This encodes CASSTPLGVGWSPLHF.